One T cell receptor beta chain is described in this entry. With V trimmed by 3 bases and J by 2 bases, 8 bases remained unmatched. Germline lookup yields CDR1 KGHSH and CDR2 LQKENI. The CDR3 has 16 residues. The source of the sample is a study of shared clonotypes between healthy human individuals. TCRdb keeps only in-frame clones here, not all; method: immunoSEQ multiplex PCR. The sample comprises about 1.5 million clones, nearly 99% of which are singletons, and 0.4% to 0.55% rests with the top ten. The origin of this receptor is a man aged 25-45 years in good health. The sequenced sample consisted of naive CD4+ T cells sorted from blood. Subset of the sample: CD45RA+ positively selected. V and J are TRBV18 and TRBJ2-7, with 9 bases matching TRBD2. The CDR3 loop reads CASSPRASGMAYEQYF. The CDR3 region has the DNA TGTGCCAGCTCACCGAGGGCTAGCGGGATGGCCTACGAGCAGTACTTC.